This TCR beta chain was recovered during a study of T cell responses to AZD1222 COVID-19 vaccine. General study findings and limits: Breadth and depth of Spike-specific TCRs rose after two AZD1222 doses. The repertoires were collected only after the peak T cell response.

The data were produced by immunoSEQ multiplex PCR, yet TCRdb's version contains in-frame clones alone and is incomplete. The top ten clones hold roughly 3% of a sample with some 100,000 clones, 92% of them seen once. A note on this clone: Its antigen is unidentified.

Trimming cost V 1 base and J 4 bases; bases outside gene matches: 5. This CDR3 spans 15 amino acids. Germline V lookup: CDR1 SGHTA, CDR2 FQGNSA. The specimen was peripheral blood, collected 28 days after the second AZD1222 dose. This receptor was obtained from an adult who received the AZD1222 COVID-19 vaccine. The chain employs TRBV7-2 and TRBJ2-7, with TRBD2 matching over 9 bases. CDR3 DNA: TGTGCCAGCAGCTTAGTGGCGGGGGGGAAGTACGAGCAGTACTTC. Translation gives CASSLVAGGKYEQYF.